One sample yielded the 8 T cell receptor beta chains listed below, sequenced in a study of T cell responses to AZD1222 COVID-19 vaccine. Data came from immunoSEQ multiplex PCR; TCRdb stores just in-frame clones and leaves some out. The table records about 140,000 clones, approximately 92% of them present only once. Here the sequenced sample was peripheral blood, taken on day 0 of AZD1222 vaccination. Source of these receptors: an adult in good health.

The chain carries TRBV15 and TRBJ1-1; perhaps TRBD1 as D (6 bases). V was cut by 0 bases and J by 5 bases, with 22 bases left in between. CDR1 is LNHNV, CDR2 YYDKDF, per germline (reference sequence). The CDR3 runs 18 residues. CDR3 nucleotides: TGTGCCACCAGCAGAGATCGGGAGCCCGGGACAAAATCGACTGAAGCTTTCTTT. Translated: CATSRDREPGTKSTEAFF.

The V and J genes are TRBV28 and TRBJ1-2; 7 nucleotides line up with TRBD1. The germline V gene encodes CDR1 MDHEN and CDR2 SYDVKM. The V and J ends lost 6 bases and 7 bases, in that order; junction bases with no gene match: 11. The CDR3 sequence is 14 residues long. The CDR3 loop is CASSLQTGLPGYTF. The CDR3 DNA follows: TGTGCCAGCAGCCTCCAGACAGGGTTGCCTGGCTACACCTTC.

V usage is TRBV2 and J usage is TRBJ2-2; D call uncertain. Germline V gene sequence: CDR1 SNHLY, CDR2 FYNNEI. This CDR3 spans 15 amino acids. The V end was cut by 3 bases, the J end by 5 bases, with 13 bases between. Here the CDR3 reads CASSERPLRTGELFF. In DNA form, the CDR3 reads TGTGCCAGCAGTGAGAGGCCGCTGAGGACCGGGGAGCTGTTTTTT.

The V and J genes are TRBV4-1 and TRBJ2-1; unclear D gene. Trimming left V 8 bases short and J 0 bases short, with 20 bases between. CDR3 size: 17 residues. Germline assignment: CDR1 MGHRA and CDR2 YSYEKL. The CDR3 bases are TGCGCCAGCCGAAAAGGGATGACGGGTAACTCCTACAATGAGCAGTTCTTC. Protein sequence: CASRKGMTGNSYNEQFF.

This clone has a single count. The gene calls are TRBV4-1 and TRBJ2-5; 9 positions match TRBD1. The V gene end was trimmed by 4 bases and the J gene end by 4 bases; junction bases not matched to a gene: 4. The CDR3 has 14 residues. The germline CDR1 and CDR2 sequences are MGHRA and YSYEKL. The DNA for the CDR3 is TGCGCCAGCAGCCCACGACAGGGGGTAGAGACCCAGTACTTC. Translating gives CASSPRQGVETQYF.

This chain links TRBV27 with TRBJ2-5; D not certain. Germline CDR1 is MNHEY and CDR2 is SMNVEV (reference sequence). CDR3 length equals 13 residues. Trimming left V 3 bases short and J 0 bases short, with 5 bases between. For the CDR3, the DNA is TGTGCCAGCAGTTTTTATAACCAAGAGACCCAGTACTTC. It translates to CASSFYNQETQYF.

V usage is TRBV4-1 and J usage is TRBJ1-1, with unresolved D. This CDR3 contains 15 residues. CDR1 is MGHRA, CDR2 YSYEKL, per germline. Trimming took off 0 bases at V and 5 bases at J, with 13 bases between the two ends. CDR3 in amino acids: CASSQEVQVRTEAFF. Written as DNA, the CDR3 is TGCGCCAGCAGCCAAGAGGTCCAGGTGAGGACTGAAGCTTTCTTT.

The genes are TRBV18 and TRBJ2-5; 8 bases are shared with TRBD2. The germline V gene has CDR1 KGHSH and CDR2 LQKENI. The ends lost 0 bases at V and 0 bases at J; junction bases unmatched: 3. The CDR3 sequence is 16 residues long. CDR3 nucleotide sequence: TGTGCCAGCTCACCACCCCCTAGCGGGTACCAAGAGACCCAGTACTTC. Translation: CASSPPPSGYQETQYF.